The 23 T cell receptor beta chains in this list originate from one sample, sequenced in a study of tumor-infiltrating lymphocytes in oesophageal squamous cell carcinoma. TCRdb independently ran MiXCR on the PCR reads; one entry per CDR3 protein. Counted here are fewer than 20,000 distinct CDR3 sequences, 40% to 45% occurring once; the ten biggest clones make up roughly two fifths. The sequenced sample was blood. These receptors came from a female donor with esophageal squamous cell carcinoma.

This chain uses TRBV6-4 with TRBJ1-2, with 9 bases that match TRBD1. CDR1 is MRHNA and CDR2 is SNTAGT in the germline V gene. This CDR3 contains 15 residues. Unmatched junction bases numbered 8, after V lost 5 bases and J lost 4 bases. CDR3 protein: CASSPSTGGTYGYTF. CDR3 DNA sequence: TGTGCCAGCAGTCCTTCGACAGGGGGGACCTATGGCTACACCTTC.

The table lists this clonotype with a few counts. Germline is not matched at one junction end, which may reflect a read error. The gene calls are TRBV5-4 and TRBJ2-1; 12 positions match TRBD1. The CDR3 is 16 amino acids. Germline V gene data show CDR1 as SGHNT and CDR2 as YYREEE (reference sequence). The CDR3 DNA follows: TGTGCCAGCAGCTTGGTCGGGACAGGGGGCACCGGGGAGCTGTACTTC. Translating gives CASSLVGTGGTGELYF. The variable domain in full, completed from reference TRBV5-4 and TRBJ2-1, reads ETGVTQSPTHLIKTRGQQVTLRCSSQSGHNTVSWYQQALGQGPQFIFQYYREEENGRGNFPPRFSGLQFPNYSSELNVNALELDDSALYLCASSLVGTGGTGELYFGPGTRLTVL.

This clonotype was recorded once. The chain joins TRBV11-3 to TRBJ2-1, with D possibly called TRBD1 or TRBD2 (6 bases each). The J call may be in error: the DNA end matches TRBJ2-3 better. The CDR3 has 16 amino acids. Germline CDR1 and CDR2: SGHNT and YENEEA. Here the CDR3 reads CASSSGGGFGTDTQYF. Here the CDR3 DNA reads TGTGCCAGCAGCTCAGGAGGGGGATTTGGAACAGATACGCAGTATTTT.

This chain uses TRBV7-2 with TRBJ2-4; maybe TRBD2 (6 bases). Germline assignment: CDR1 SGHTA and CDR2 FQGNSA. Trimming removed 4 bases from V and 0 bases from J, with 10 bases in between. This CDR3 is 15 amino acids long. CDR3 nucleotide sequence: TGTGCCAGCAGCTATGAGGGACTAGCCAAAAACATTCAGTACTTC. It encodes CASSYEGLAKNIQYF.

The J gene is TRBJ1-4, the V gene TRBV30; no definite D call. There are 13 residues in the CDR3. Germline V gene lookup returns CDR1 GTSNPN and CDR2 SVGIG (reference sequence). V was shortened by 8 bases and J by 1 base, with 11 bases between the two germline ends. The CDR3 loop reads CAHLWGTNEKLFF. The CDR3 DNA sequence: TGTGCCCATCTATGGGGAACTAATGAAAAACTGTTTTTT.

The chain uses TRBV7-6 and TRBJ2-5; the D gene could be TRBD1 or TRBD2 (5 bases each). CDR3 size: 15 residues. Germline-derived CDR1 and CDR2 are SGHVS and FNYEAQ. With 1 base removed from V and 4 bases from J, the gap between germline ends came to 13 bases. CDR3 DNA sequence: TGTGCCAGCAGCTTAGGGGGGTCTAGTATAGAGACCCAGTACTTC. Its protein is CASSLGGSSIETQYF.

This clonotype has only one observation. This CDR3 fails to terminate in the conserved phenylalanine or tryptophan, so it likely reflects a read error. V gene TRBV7-6 combines with J gene TRBJ2-5; D might be TRBD1 (6 bases). The J call may be incorrect, as the DNA end agrees better with TRBJ2-1. This CDR3 is 15 amino acids long. Germline CDR1 reads SGHVS; CDR2 reads FNYEAQ. The CDR3 reads CASSLNREIYNEQFL. As DNA, the CDR3 is TGTGCTAGCAGCCTAAACAGGGAGATCTACAATGAGCAGTTCTTA.

The chain uses TRBV28 and TRBJ2-5; perhaps TRBD2 as D (6 bases). The DNA end is a closer match to TRBJ2-7, so the J assignment may be wrong. The CDR3 consists of 15 residues. The germline gives CDR1 MDHEN, CDR2 SYDVKM. This CDR3 reads CASSSSGLYSYEQYF. In DNA form, the CDR3 reads TGTGCCAGCAGTTCCTCGGGACTCTATTCCTACGAGCAGTACTTC.

This clonotype was picked up a small number of times. The chain is built from TRBV7-8 and TRBJ2-7; TRBD2 agrees at 7 bases. The V segment lost 4 bases and the J segment 7 bases; nucleotides outside the gene matches: 13. This CDR3 has 15 residues. CDR1 and CDR2 from the germline V gene are SGHVS and FQNEAQ. In DNA, the CDR3 is TGTGCCAGCAGCTCCCGGGACTACCCTCCGAGGGAGCAGTACTTC. Translated, it gives CASSSRDYPPREQYF. Full variable domain (missing parts from reference TRBV7-8 and TRBJ2-7): GAGVSQSPRYKVAKRGQDVALRCDPISGHVSLFWYQQALGQGPEFLTYFQNEAQLDKSGLPSDRFFAERPEGSVSTLKIQRTQQEDSAVYLCASSSRDYPPREQYFGPGTRLTVT.

As concerns this clonotype: Being one base from a much bigger clone, this may be a read error. The chain joins TRBV27 to TRBJ2-7, with 8 bases matching TRBD1. The CDR3 sequence is 17 residues long. CDR1 and CDR2 (germline): MNHEY, SMNVEV (reference sequence). V trimming: 5 bases; J trimming: 7 bases; junction bases outside the gene matches: 19. This CDR3 reads CASSLGDRPGINNEQYF. In nucleotides, the CDR3 is TGTGCCAGCAGTCTGGGGGACAGGCCGGGAATCAACAATGAGCAGTACTTC.

About this clonotype itself: A much larger clone differs by one base, so this may be a read error. The chain combines TRBV2 with TRBJ1-1; D call uncertain. CDR1 and CDR2 (germline): SNHLY, FYNNEI. Trimming cost V 5 bases and J 8 bases, with 21 bases left between them. This CDR3 has 15 residues. The CDR3, as DNA: TGTGCCAGCAGTCAAAGGGTAACACCGAACATAGAAGCTTTCTTT. Its protein product is CASSQRVTPNIEAFF.

In this sample, this clonotype turned up many times. The chain has TRBV5-8 and TRBJ1-2; 7 bases are a match to TRBD1. Germline loops: CDR1 SGHTS, CDR2 YDEGEE. This CDR3 has 13 amino acids. V trimming: 4 bases; J trimming: 8 bases; junction bases outside the gene matches: 8. CDR3 sequence: CASSEGQTWGYTF. Written as DNA, the CDR3 is TGTGCCAGCAGCGAGGGACAGACTTGGGGCTACACCTTC.

The chain recombines TRBV12-3 or TRBV12-4 with TRBJ2-5; D unresolved. The end of the DNA aligns better with TRBJ2-1, so the J call may be wrong. CDR3 length: 14 amino acids. The chain's CDR3 is CASTTDRTYNEQFF. CDR3 bases: TGTGCCAGCACCACCGATAGAACCTACAATGAGCAGTTCTTC.

The sample holds many counts of this clonotype. The genes are TRBV18 and TRBJ1-5; D gene uncertain. V lost 6 bases and J 0 bases, leaving 15 bases between the germline ends. In germline, CDR1 is KGHSH, CDR2 LQKENI. The CDR3 consists of 16 residues. CDR3 DNA: TGTGCCAGCTCCTCACGAGACATCAATAGCAATCAGCCCCAGCATTTT. Translation: CASSSRDINSNQPQHF.

This clonotype is judged medium-sized. This chain connects TRBV7-9 to TRBJ1-1, with D possibly matching TRBD1 (6 bases). Per the germline V gene, CDR1 is SEHNR and CDR2 is FQNEAQ (reference sequence). CDR3 length: 15 amino acids. Trimming took off 4 bases at V and 7 bases at J, with 19 bases between the two ends. CDR3 protein: CASSSHRDKMGEAFF. As DNA, the CDR3 is TGTGCCAGCAGCTCACACAGGGATAAGATGGGTGAAGCTTTCTTT.

The sample holds a few counts of this clonotype. V and J are TRBV20-1 and TRBJ1-1; D may be TRBD1 (5 bases). Deletions cut 0 bases from V and 1 base from J, with 9 bases between. Germline V gene sequence: CDR1 DFQATT, CDR2 SNEGSKA (reference sequence). CDR3 size: 14 residues. The CDR3 nucleotides are TGCAGTGCTAGAGAGGCGGGACCGAACACTGAAGCTTTCTTT. This encodes CSAREAGPNTEAFF.

This clonotype is labeled as medium-sized. This chain joins TRBV7-8 and TRBJ2-7, with D perhaps TRBD2 (5 bases). Between the trimmed V and J ends, which lost 5 bases and 7 bases, there was a span of 15 bases. CDR3 length: 13 amino acids. Germline V gives CDR1 SGHVS, CDR2 FQNEAQ. As DNA, the CDR3 is TGTGCCAGCAGCCGTAATCAGAGGGATGAGCAGTACTTC. This gives the protein CASSRNQRDEQYF.

This clonotype was detected ten times or more. The genes are TRBV5-1 and TRBJ2-2, with 10 nucleotides matching TRBD2. J lost 5 bases, V lost 5 bases, and 3 bases had no gene match. CDR3 size: 14 residues. Germline assignment: CDR1 SGHRS and CDR2 YFSETQ. DNA of the CDR3: TGCGCCAGCAGGGCGACTAGCGGGACCGGGGAGCTGTTTTTT. Protein sequence: CASRATSGTGELFF.

Sample share makes this clonotype medium-sized. The rearrangement joins TRBV7-2 to TRBJ1-3, with TRBD1 matching over 7 bases. V lost 5 bases, J lost 4 bases, and 5 bases stayed unmatched. Germline-derived CDR1 and CDR2 are SGHTA and FQGNSA. This CDR3 has 14 amino acids. The CDR3 spells CASSPRQGGNTIYF. The CDR3 DNA reads as TGTGCCAGCAGCCCCAGACAGGGAGGAAACACCATATATTTT.

This clonotype was seen at least ten times. This chain's CDR3 is CASSIGQGLYGYTF. In nucleotides, the CDR3 is TGTGCCAGTAGTATAGGGCAGGGCCTCTATGGCTACACCTTC. The V gene is TRBV19, the J gene TRBJ1-2, with D tentatively TRBD1 (5 bases). CDR3 length: 14 amino acids. From germline, CDR1 is LNHDA and CDR2 SQIVND (reference sequence). V was clipped by 1 base and J by 4 bases, with 10 bases between them. Complete variable domain (other parts from reference TRBV19 and TRBJ1-2): DGGITQSPKYLFRKEGQNVTLSCEQNLNHDAMYWYRQDPGQGLRLIYYSQIVNDFQKGDIAEGYSVSREKKESFPLTVTSAQKNPTAFYLCASSIGQGLYGYTFGSGTRLTVV.

The chain is built from TRBV11-2 and TRBJ1-2, with D unclear. V was shortened by 5 bases and J by 1 base, with 8 bases between the two germline ends. Germline V gene data show CDR1 as SGHAT and CDR2 as FQNNGV. CDR3 length: 13 residues. CDR3 region: CASSLSFNYGYTF. CDR3 in DNA: TGTGCCAGCAGCCTTAGCTTTAACTATGGCTACACCTTC.

This clonotype was detected ten times or more. This chain uses TRBV5-1 with TRBJ1-4; 7 bases align to TRBD1. V gave up 3 bases and J gave up 3 bases; unmatched junction bases: 2. Germline CDR1 and CDR2: SGHRS and YFSETQ. The CDR3 is made up of 14 amino acids. CDR3: CASSSGQSNEKLFF. The CDR3 coding sequence is TGCGCCAGCAGCTCGGGACAGTCTAATGAAAAACTGTTTTTT.

For this clonotype: As the CDR3 is not closed by the conserved phenylalanine or tryptophan, this likely results from a read error. The limits of the CDR3 on the DNA are not certain, so only TCRdb's listed CDR3 is given. The CDR3 loop reads CASSLAGGEGYTFGA. The chain is built from TRBV5-6 and TRBJ2-6; the DNA was not used to check the table's D call, TRBD2. CDR1 and CDR2 (germline): SGHDT, YYEEEE. The CDR3 extends over 15 residues, inclusive of both ends.